Detailed here is one T cell receptor (beta chain). Its antigen is unidentified. Indicated time point: baseline, week 1 (first vaccination visit). Treatment indicated: pre-vaccination baseline after standard-of-care therapy. Each of the donors came in with new WHO grade 3 or 4 astrocytomas that were IDH1-mutant and ATRX-lost. TCRdb's table, derived via immunoSEQ multiplex PCR, lists solely in-frame clones and lacks some. The repertoire holds 85,000 to 100,000 clones, with approximately 90% as singletons. This sample stems from a study of a mutant IDH1 vaccine in newly diagnosed glioma. As for the study in general: There were 62.5% males and roughly 38% females among treated patients, whose mean age was 40.4 years. The earlier regimen, radiotherapy, temozolomide, or both, was most often both. Study conclusions and caveats: Immune responses induced by the vaccine were seen in less than 95% of patients, spanning multiple MHC alleles.

V lost 7 bases to trimming and J lost 2 bases, with 12 bases between them. Germline CDR1 and CDR2: MDHEN and SYDVKM. The CDR3 covers 13 residues. This material consisted of PBMCs, taken from a glioma patient treated with radiotherapy, temozolomide or both. The V call is TRBV28, the J call TRBJ2-7, with D tentatively TRBD2 (5 bases). The sequence derives from a woman between 50 and 59 years old with glioma. The CDR3 DNA is TGTGCCAGCAATAGCGAGTTCCCCTACGAGCAGTACTTC. Its translation is CASNSEFPYEQYF. Full variable domain (remainder filled in from reference TRBV28 and TRBJ2-7): DVKVTQSSRYLVKRTGEKVFLECVQDMDHENMFWYRQDPGLGLRLIYFSYDVKMKEKGDIPEGYSVSREKKERFSLILESASTNQTSMYLCASNSEFPYEQYFGPGTRLTVT.